The 5 T cell receptor beta chains below were found in one sample sequenced in a study of patients and donors after allogeneic stem cell transplantation. From the RT-PCR reads, TCRdb called clonotypes with MiXCR, one entry per CDR3 protein. The sample lists hundreds of thousands of distinct CDR3 sequences, 38% occurring once. The sequenced material came from blood, either unsorted or a sorted T cell fraction (not recorded which). All receptors derive from a human donor who was either an allogeneic HSCT recipient or a stem cell or donor lymphocyte infusion donor (not recorded which). It is not recorded whose cells these are; they may come from a transplant donor.

In its sample, this clonotype was seen a few times. The gene calls are TRBV6-2 or TRBV6-3 and TRBJ1-1; 7 bases map to TRBD1. Germline CDR1 is MNHEY and CDR2 is SVGEGT. The CDR3 loop spans 14 amino acids. The V and J ends lost 5 bases and 11 bases, in that order; junction bases with no gene match: 14. The CDR3 DNA reads TGTGCCAGCAGTCGACAGGGCTCCGTGGTAAGGGCTTTCTTT. This encodes CASSRQGSVVRAFF.

This chain joins TRBV19 and TRBJ2-7; the D gene is possibly TRBD1 (6 bases). V lost 4 bases, J lost 3 bases, and 10 bases lay in between. There are 13 residues in the CDR3. The germline V gene encodes CDR1 LNHDA and CDR2 SQIVND (reference sequence). The CDR3 protein is CASSKGRGYEQYF. The CDR3 nucleotides read TGTGCCAGTAGTAAGGGCAGGGGCTACGAGCAGTACTTC.

The gene calls are TRBV5-1 and TRBJ1-2, with D uncertain. This CDR3 comprises 15 residues. The germline CDR1 and CDR2 sequences are SGHRS and YFSETQ. V lost 6 bases and J 1 base, leaving 16 bases between the germline ends. CDR3 protein: CASNPEAADNYGYTF. The DNA of the CDR3 is TGCGCCAGCAACCCGGAGGCAGCAGATAACTATGGCTACACCTTC. Variable domain in full (rest from reference TRBV5-1 and TRBJ1-2): KAGVTQTPRYLIKTRGQQVTLSCSPISGHRSVSWYQQTPGQGLQFLFEYFSETQRNKGNFPGRFSGRQFSNSRSEMNVSTLELGDSALYLCASNPEAADNYGYTFGSGTRLTVV.

The rearrangement uses TRBV3-1 and TRBJ1-6; D gene ambiguous. This CDR3 has 15 amino acids. With 0 bases removed from V and 8 bases from J, the gap between germline ends came to 11 bases. Per the germline V gene, CDR1 is LGHDT and CDR2 is YNNKEL (reference sequence). CDR3 nucleotides: TGTGCCAGCAGCCAAGAGGTGGAGATCGATTCACCCCTCCACTTT. Translation: CASSQEVEIDSPLHF.

This chain uses TRBV11-2 with TRBJ1-4, with TRBD1 matching over 7 bases. The V gene end was trimmed by 3 bases and the J gene end by 7 bases; junction bases not matched to a gene: 2. The CDR3 is 13 residues long. The germline V gene has CDR1 SGHAT and CDR2 FQNNGV. CDR3 in amino acids: CASSLGDSEKLFF. In DNA form, the CDR3 reads TGTGCCAGCAGCTTGGGGGACAGTGAAAAACTGTTTTTT.